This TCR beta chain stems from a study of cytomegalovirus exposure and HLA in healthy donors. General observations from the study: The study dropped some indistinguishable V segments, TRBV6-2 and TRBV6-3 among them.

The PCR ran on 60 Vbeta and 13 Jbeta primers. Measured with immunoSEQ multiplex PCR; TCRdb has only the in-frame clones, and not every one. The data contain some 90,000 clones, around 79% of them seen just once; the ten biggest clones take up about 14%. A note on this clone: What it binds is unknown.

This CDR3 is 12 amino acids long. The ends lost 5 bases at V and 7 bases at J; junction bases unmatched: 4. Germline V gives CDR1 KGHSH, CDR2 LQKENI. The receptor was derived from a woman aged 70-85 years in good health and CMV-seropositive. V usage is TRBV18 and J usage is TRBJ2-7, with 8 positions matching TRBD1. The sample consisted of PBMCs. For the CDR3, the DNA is TGTGCCAGCTCAGAACAGGGGGGAGAGCAGTACTTC. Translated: CASSEQGGEQYF.